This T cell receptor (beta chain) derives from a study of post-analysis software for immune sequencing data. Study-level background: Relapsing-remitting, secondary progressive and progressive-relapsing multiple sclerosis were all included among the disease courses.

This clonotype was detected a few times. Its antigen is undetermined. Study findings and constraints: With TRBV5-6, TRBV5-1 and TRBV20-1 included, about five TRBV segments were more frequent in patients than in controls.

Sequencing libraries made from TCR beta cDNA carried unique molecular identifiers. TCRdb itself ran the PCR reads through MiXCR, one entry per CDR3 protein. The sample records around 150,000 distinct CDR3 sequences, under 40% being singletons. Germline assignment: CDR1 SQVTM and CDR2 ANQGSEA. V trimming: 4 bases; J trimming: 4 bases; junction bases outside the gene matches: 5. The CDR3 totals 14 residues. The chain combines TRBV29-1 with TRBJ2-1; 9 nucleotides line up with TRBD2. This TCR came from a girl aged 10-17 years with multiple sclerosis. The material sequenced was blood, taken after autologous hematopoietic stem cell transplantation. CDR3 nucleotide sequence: TGCAGCGTTGCGGGGCGGGAGGGTTACAATGAGCAGTTCTTC. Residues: CSVAGREGYNEQFF.